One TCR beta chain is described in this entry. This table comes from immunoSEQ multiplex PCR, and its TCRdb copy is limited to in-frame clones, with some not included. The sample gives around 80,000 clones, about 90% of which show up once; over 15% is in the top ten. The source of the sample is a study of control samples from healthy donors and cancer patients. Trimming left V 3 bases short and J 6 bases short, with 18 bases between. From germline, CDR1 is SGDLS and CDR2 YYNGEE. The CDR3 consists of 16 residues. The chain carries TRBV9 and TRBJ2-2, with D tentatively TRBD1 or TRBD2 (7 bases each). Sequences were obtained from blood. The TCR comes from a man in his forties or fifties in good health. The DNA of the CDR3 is TGTGCCAGCAGCGCGGACCAGGGGGGGTTAGCCGGGGAGCTGTTTTTT. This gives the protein CASSADQGGLAGELFF.